A selection of T cell receptor beta chains follows, all from one sample in a study of T cell repertoires in cytomegalovirus infection. TCRdb re-called the reads with MiXCR, one entry per CDR3 protein. The sample yields roughly 320,000 distinct CDR3 sequences, approximately 8.9% seen once. The sample comprised PBMCs. Every receptor here comes from a human donor in good health (CMV status not recorded). Some clones in this sample may be carry-over from other donors' samples. Both conserved end residues are part of each CDR3. D genes are given only for firm matches. Expanded clones get a size class; other rows say once, few or many, or leave the size out.

j_call,d_call,clone_size,v_call,cdr3_nt,cdr3_aa
TRBJ2-2,NA,many,TRBV28,TGTGCCAGCAGTTTATTGGGACCGGGTAGCGGGGAGCTGTTTTTT,CASSLLGPGSGELFF
TRBJ1-2,NA,many,TRBV7-2,TGTGCCAGCAGCTTAGAGGGGATACAGACTACAAAGCACACCTTC,CASSLEGIQTTKHTF
TRBJ1-6,TRBD1,few,TRBV14,TGTGCCAGCAGCCAACTTACAGGGGGGTCACCCCTCCACTTT,CASSQLTGGSPLHF
TRBJ2-2,NA,many,TRBV7-6,TGTGCCAGCAGCACACTGGCGGCCTTTGGTACCGGGGAGCTGTTTTTT,CASSTLAAFGTGELFF
TRBJ1-1,TRBD1,few,TRBV25-1,TGTGCCAGCAGTGCCCCTCCCGGACAGGGGGCGAGCACTGAAGCTTTCTTT,CASSAPPGQGASTEAFF
TRBJ2-3,NA,few,TRBV20-1,TGCAGTGCTAGGTGGGACCCCCGGATTGATACGCAGTATTTT,CSARWDPRIDTQYF
TRBJ2-3,TRBD1,many,TRBV28,TGTGCCAGCAGTTTCCCGGCAGGGGGAACAGATACGCAGTATTTT,CASSFPAGGTDTQYF
TRBJ2-3,NA,few,TRBV2,TGTGCCAGCAGTGAATGGCCAGGGAGCAGTAAGGATACGCAGTATTTT,CASSEWPGSSKDTQYF
TRBJ2-4,NA,many,TRBV14,TGTGCCAGCAGCCAAGATTGGGGGCCCGGACCCAAAAACATTCAGTACTTC,CASSQDWGPGPKNIQYF
TRBJ2-2,TRBD2,many,TRBV7-8,TGTGCCAGCAGCCTCAGACTAGCGAGCGGGGAGCTGTTTTTT,CASSLRLASGELFF
TRBJ2-3,NA,NA,TRBV4-3,TGCGCCAGCAGCCAAGATAATTCGGGGTATACGCAGTATTTT,CASSQDNSGYTQYF
TRBJ2-3,NA,many,TRBV11-2,TGTGCCAGCAGCTTAGGGCGCTCGCACCTAAGCACAGATACGCAGTATTTT,CASSLGRSHLSTDTQYF
TRBJ2-3,TRBD1,many,TRBV2,TGTGCCAGCGGGGGGTCGGACAGGGGGCGTACGACAGATACGCAGTATTTT,CASGGSDRGRTTDTQYF
TRBJ1-4,TRBD1,many,TRBV7-9,TGTGCCAGCAGCGACGGACAGGCGCGCGCTAATGAAAAACTGTTTTTT,CASSDGQARANEKLFF
TRBJ2-1,TRBD2,few,TRBV27,TGTGCCAGCAGTCTAATCAACGGACTAGCGGGGGGGAATGAGCAGTTCTTC,CASSLINGLAGGNEQFF
TRBJ2-5,TRBD2,many,TRBV7-2,TGTGCCAGCAGCTCCTGGGGTAGCGGGGTAGAGACCCAGTACTTC,CASSSWGSGVETQYF
TRBJ1-2,NA,many,TRBV6-5,TGTGCCAGCAGTTACGGGGGACAAGGGGGCTACACCTTC,CASSYGGQGGYTF
TRBJ1-2,NA,many,TRBV7-6,TGTGCCAGCAGCCCACAGGGAAACTATGGCTACACCTTC,CASSPQGNYGYTF
TRBJ2-5,NA,many,TRBV29-1,TGCAGCTATAAATCCAGGATGGAGCAAGAGACCCAGTACTTC,CSYKSRMEQETQYF
TRBJ1-5,NA,many,TRBV28,TGTGCTAGCAGTACATATGACAGGTTCAATCAGCCCCAGCATTTT,CASSTYDRFNQPQHF
TRBJ2-5,NA,few,TRBV12-3/TRBV12-4,TGTGCCAGCAGTCCATGGGTAGGGGAGACCCAGTACTTC,CASSPWVGETQYF
TRBJ2-5,TRBD2,NA,TRBV29-1,TGCAGCGTTGAAGATCCCCACTCGGGGGGGAGGGGAGAGACCCAGTACTTC,CSVEDPHSGGRGETQYF
TRBJ1-2,NA,many,TRBV14,TGTGCCAGCAGCCTTTCCGGGACGGAACATACTAACTATGGCTACACCTTC,CASSLSGTEHTNYGYTF
TRBJ1-1,NA,many,TRBV18,TGTGCCAGCTCCCCCAAGGGACAGAACACTGAAGCTTTCTTT,CASSPKGQNTEAFF